This TCR beta chain was captured by sequencing in a study of spatial heterogeneity in lung cancer. Looking at the study overall: The study consistently detected more beta-chain than alpha-chain sequences. Findings of the study overall: Expanded intratumoral alpha and beta TCR counts tracked tumor mutation counts.

This clonotype was observed a handful of times. The antigen is not known. Documented time point: sample taken at primary tumor resection. Donors were roughly 70 untreated early-stage non-small cell lung cancer patients. TCRs were sequenced from unsorted whole RNA of tumor, nontumor lung or PBMC. The J segment lost 4 bases and the V segment lost 3 bases, leaving 4 bases of the junction unmatched. CDR3 size: 14 residues. Per the germline V gene, CDR1 is MDHEN and CDR2 is SYDVKM. TCRdb itself ran the 5' RACE reads through MiXCR, one entry per CDR3 protein. The sample contains 10,000 or so distinct CDR3 sequences, approximately 8% of which appear only once.

The chain carries TRBV28 and TRBJ2-3, with 7 bases aligning to TRBD2. The source is a male donor with early-stage non-small cell lung cancer. This material consisted of lung tumor tissue, taken at surgery. CDR3 in amino acids: CASSLGEGADTQYF. The DNA of the CDR3 is TGTGCCAGCAGTTTGGGGGAGGGCGCAGATACGCAGTATTTT.